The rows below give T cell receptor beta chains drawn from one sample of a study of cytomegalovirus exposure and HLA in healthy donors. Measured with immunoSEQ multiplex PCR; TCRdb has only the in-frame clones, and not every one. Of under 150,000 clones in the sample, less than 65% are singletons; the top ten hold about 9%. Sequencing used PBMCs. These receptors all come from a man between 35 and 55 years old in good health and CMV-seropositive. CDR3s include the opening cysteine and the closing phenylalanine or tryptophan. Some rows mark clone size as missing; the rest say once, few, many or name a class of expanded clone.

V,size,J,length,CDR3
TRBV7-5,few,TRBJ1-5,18,CARSLIIPGHHSNQPQHF
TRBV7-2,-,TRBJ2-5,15,CASSTTRGLQETQYF
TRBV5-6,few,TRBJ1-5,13,CASSSYRVRPQHF
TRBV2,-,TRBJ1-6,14,CASDVDKHPSPLHF
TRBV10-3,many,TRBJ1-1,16,CAISEFETGLNTEAFF
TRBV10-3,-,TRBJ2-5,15,CAISQGLAGSETQYF
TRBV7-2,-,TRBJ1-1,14,CASSLSSLNTEAFF
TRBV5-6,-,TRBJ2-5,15,CASSSATGARETQYF
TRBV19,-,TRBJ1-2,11,CASSYGFGYTF
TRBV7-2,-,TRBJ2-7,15,CASSPLAGYTYEQYF
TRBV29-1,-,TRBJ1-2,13,CSVATGYDYGYTF
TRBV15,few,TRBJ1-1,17,CATSRDLLRGLNTEAFF
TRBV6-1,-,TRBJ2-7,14,CASSGTSGGTEQYF
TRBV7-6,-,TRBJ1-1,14,CASSLADRGTEAFF
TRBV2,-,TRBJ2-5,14,CASRDSTSQETQYF
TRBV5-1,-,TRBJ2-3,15,CASSLVAGGSNTQYF
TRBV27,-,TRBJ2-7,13,CASSLSTGNEQYF
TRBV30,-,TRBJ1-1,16,CAWSVLGGISNTEAFF
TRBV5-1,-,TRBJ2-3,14,CASRREGGTDTQYF
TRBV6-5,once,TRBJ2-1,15,CASNRLAGTYNEQFF
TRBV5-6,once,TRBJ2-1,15,CASSPPGTTYNEQFF
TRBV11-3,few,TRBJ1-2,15,CASSWGGGSPYGYTF
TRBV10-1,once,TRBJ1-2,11,CAKKEDYGYTF
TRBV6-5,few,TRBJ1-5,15,CASSYSSRGDQPQHF
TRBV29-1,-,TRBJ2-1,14,CSVGLAVLYNEQFF
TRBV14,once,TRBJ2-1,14,CASSQVDFYNEQFF
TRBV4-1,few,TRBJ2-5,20,CASSQEFWGGQGGGIETQYF
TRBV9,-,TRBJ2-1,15,CASSVGGAGGNEQFF
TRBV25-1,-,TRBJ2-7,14,CASTPRGGTYEQYF
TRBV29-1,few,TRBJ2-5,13,CSALLGQGETQYF
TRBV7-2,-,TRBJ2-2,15,CASSFGRTNTGELFF
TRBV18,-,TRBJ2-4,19,CASSPGLADSELAKNIQYF
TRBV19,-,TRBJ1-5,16,CASSTKRTGSNQPQHF
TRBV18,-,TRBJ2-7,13,CASSPAGTGEQYF
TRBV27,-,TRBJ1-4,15,CASSFGGQGQEKLFF
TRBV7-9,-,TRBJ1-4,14,CASRLTGRGEKLFF
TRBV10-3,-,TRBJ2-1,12,CAISPDRREQFF
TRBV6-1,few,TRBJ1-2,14,CASSDGVSFYGYTF
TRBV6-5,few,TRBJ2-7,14,CASSPGTTSYEQYF